The next 23 T cell receptor beta chains were all read from a single sample in a study of beta chain features in type 1 diabetes. The isolated RNA, all of it, was reverse transcribed, so expressed TCRB transcripts were what got sequenced. The repertoire was sequenced with immunoSEQ multiplex PCR; TCRdb's copy has only in-frame clones and lacks some. The sample carries almost 350,000 clones, 8% recorded once. What was sequenced was central memory CD4+ T cells from blood. Source of these receptors: a woman under 30 in good health.

V is TRBV11-2 and J is TRBJ2-7, with 7 positions matching TRBD1. The length of the CDR3 is 15 residues. V lost 5 bases and J lost 3; bases outside the gene matches: 10. In germline, CDR1 is SGHAT, CDR2 FQNNGV. The CDR3 protein is CASSLGLGQIYEQYF. The CDR3 DNA is TGTGCCAGCAGCCTGGGCCTGGGACAGATCTACGAGCAGTACTTC.

This clone was detected only once. This chain connects TRBV5-1 to TRBJ1-1; weak D call: TRBD1 (5 bases). This CDR3 has 14 residues. Germline V lookup: CDR1 SGHRS, CDR2 YFSETQ. The V and J ends lost 3 bases and 6 bases respectively, with 15 bases between them. The CDR3 here is CASSSTLGGAEAFF. CDR3 DNA sequence: TGCGCCAGCAGCTCAACCCTGGGGGGGGCTGAAGCTTTCTTT.

This clone has only a few counts. This chain joins TRBV18 and TRBJ2-1, with TRBD1 matching 7 bases. V lost 0 bases to trimming and J lost 4 bases; unmatched junction nucleotides: 6. The CDR3 is 16 residues long. Germline-derived CDR1 and CDR2 are KGHSH and LQKENI. The CDR3: CASSPPRQGYYNEQFF. DNA of the CDR3: TGTGCCAGCTCACCACCGCGACAGGGATATTACAATGAGCAGTTCTTC.

This chain links TRBV19 with TRBJ1-1, with a possible D match to TRBD1 (5 bases). With 3 bases removed from V and 5 bases from J, the gap between germline ends came to 10 bases. CDR1 is LNHDA and CDR2 is SQIVND in the germline V gene (reference sequence). The CDR3 covers 13 residues. CDR3 sequence: CASSMVGETEAFF. DNA for the CDR3: TGTGCCAGTAGTATGGTAGGGGAAACTGAAGCTTTCTTT. Combining the CDR3 with reference TRBV19 and TRBJ1-1 gives the whole variable domain DGGITQSPKYLFRKEGQNVTLSCEQNLNHDAMYWYRQDPGQGLRLIYYSQIVNDFQKGDIAEGYSVSREKKESFPLTVTSAQKNPTAFYLCASSMVGETEAFFGQGTRLTVV.

The rearrangement links TRBV7-8 to TRBJ1-3; D is perhaps TRBD1 (5 bases). Germline-derived CDR1 and CDR2 are SGHVS and FQNEAQ. The CDR3 has 17 amino acids. The V and J ends lost 5 bases and 0 bases respectively, with 17 bases between them. The CDR3 nucleotides are TGTGCCAGCAGCCAGACCTCGGGGGGAAGCTCTGGAAACACCATATATTTT. Its protein product is CASSQTSGGSSGNTIYF. Full variable domain (missing parts from reference TRBV7-8 and TRBJ1-3): GAGVSQSPRYKVAKRGQDVALRCDPISGHVSLFWYQQALGQGPEFLTYFQNEAQLDKSGLPSDRFFAERPEGSVSTLKIQRTQQEDSAVYLCASSQTSGGSSGNTIYFGEGSWLTVV.

This clone has ten or more counts. The V gene is TRBV9, the J gene TRBJ2-1, with D perhaps matching TRBD1 or TRBD2 (5 bases each). Germline CDR1 SGDLS, CDR2 YYNGEE. The CDR3 consists of 14 residues. The germline V and J ends were trimmed by 0 bases and 9 bases, with 13 bases remaining between them. CDR3 amino acids: CASSVGPGPGEQFF. The CDR3 DNA follows: TGTGCCAGCAGCGTAGGCCCGGGACCCGGTGAGCAGTTCTTC.

This clone was seen only a few times. This chain connects TRBV7-2 to TRBJ2-1; TRBD2 might be the D (6 bases). Trimming left V 5 bases short and J 0 bases short, with 17 bases between. CDR1 and CDR2 from the germline V gene are SGHTA and FQGNSA. The CDR3 extends over 17 amino acids. The CDR3 coding sequence is TGTGCCAGCAGCCCACCCCTAGCGAGAAGCTCCTACAATGAGCAGTTCTTC. Its translation is CASSPPLARSSYNEQFF.

This clone was detected ten times or more. The chain is built from TRBV19 and TRBJ2-1; D is ambiguous. CDR1 and CDR2 from the germline V gene are LNHDA and SQIVND (reference sequence). V was pared by 3 bases and J by 6 bases, with 12 bases between. The length of the CDR3 is 14 residues. For the CDR3, the DNA is TGTGCCAGTAGTATTCTTTCGACGGGCAATGAGCAGTTCTTC. Amino acids: CASSILSTGNEQFF.

This clone came up a few times. J is TRBJ2-3 and V is TRBV6-5, with 8 bases lining up with TRBD1. CDR1 and CDR2 from the germline V gene are MNHEY and SVGAGI. The CDR3 runs 14 residues. With V trimmed by 6 bases and J by 6 bases, 8 bases remained unmatched. The CDR3: CASRIGQGVDTQYF. The DNA of the CDR3 is TGTGCCAGCAGAATCGGACAGGGCGTGGATACGCAGTATTTT.

The rearrangement uses TRBV7-8 and TRBJ1-3; the D gene is possibly TRBD1 (6 bases). V lost 1 base to trimming and J lost 0 bases, with 10 bases between them. The CDR3 is 16 residues long. Germline V lookup: CDR1 SGHVS, CDR2 FQNEAQ. The CDR3 DNA is TGTGCCAGCAGCTTAGAAGGACAGATCTCTGGAAACACCATATATTTT. It specifies CASSLEGQISGNTIYF.

This sequence joins TRBV5-1 and TRBJ2-3; D may be TRBD1 (6 bases). In germline, CDR1 is SGHRS, CDR2 YFSETQ. This CDR3 comprises 15 residues. The V and J ends lost 0 bases and 2 bases respectively, with 10 bases between them. DNA for the CDR3: TGCGCCAGCAGCTTGGGGGACATCCACACAGATACGCAGTATTTT. Its translation: CASSLGDIHTDTQYF. The complete variable domain, with remaining parts taken from reference TRBV5-1 and TRBJ2-3, reads KAGVTQTPRYLIKTRGQQVTLSCSPISGHRSVSWYQQTPGQGLQFLFEYFSETQRNKGNFPGRFSGRQFSNSRSEMNVSTLELGDSALYLCASSLGDIHTDTQYFGPGTRLTVL.

Many counts were recorded for this clone. The chain combines TRBV7-8 with TRBJ2-2; either TRBD1 or TRBD2 may fit D (6 bases each). The V end lost 5 bases, the J end lost 1 base, and 14 bases lay between the germline ends. The germline V gene has CDR1 SGHVS and CDR2 FQNEAQ. The CDR3 spans 16 residues. The CDR3 reads CASSAVGGLNTGELFF. The CDR3 DNA reads TGTGCCAGCAGCGCCGTAGGGGGACTGAACACCGGGGAGCTGTTTTTT. Full variable domain (outside the CDR3, taken from reference TRBV7-8 and TRBJ2-2): GAGVSQSPRYKVAKRGQDVALRCDPISGHVSLFWYQQALGQGPEFLTYFQNEAQLDKSGLPSDRFFAERPEGSVSTLKIQRTQQEDSAVYLCASSAVGGLNTGELFFGEGSRLTVL.

V gene TRBV28 combines with J gene TRBJ2-5; the D is unclear. Looked up from germline, CDR1 is MDHEN and CDR2 is SYDVKM. V was trimmed by 5 bases and J by 1 base, leaving 5 bases between them. The CDR3 totals 12 residues. The CDR3 nucleotides are TGTGCCAGCAGTAACATCCAAGAGACCCAGTACTTC. Its protein is CASSNIQETQYF. The full variable domain, its missing parts supplied by reference TRBV28 and TRBJ2-5, is DVKVTQSSRYLVKRTGEKVFLECVQDMDHENMFWYRQDPGLGLRLIYFSYDVKMKEKGDIPEGYSVSREKKERFSLILESASTNQTSMYLCASSNIQETQYFGPGTRLLVL.

The CDR3 spells CASSSIGGPQYF. For the CDR3, the DNA is TGTGCCAGCAGCTCCATCGGAGGCCCCCAGTACTTC. The V gene is TRBV7-6, the J gene TRBJ2-5, with D possibly matching TRBD2 (5 bases). CDR1 and CDR2 (germline): SGHVS, FNYEAQ. The CDR3 has 12 amino acids. V was cut by 4 bases and J by 9 bases, with 12 bases left in between.

A word on this clone: The sample has other DNA sequences that encode this CDR3 too. The chain carries TRBV4-3 and TRBJ2-1, with D hard to call. Trimming pared 1 base from V and 0 bases from J, leaving 7 bases between. The length of the CDR3 is 15 residues. Germline CDR1 LGHNA, CDR2 YSLEER. CDR3 DNA sequence: TGCGCCAGCAGCCAAGGGCCGGGCTCCTACAATGAGCAGTTCTTC. It translates to CASSQGPGSYNEQFF.

This clone was counted at least ten times. The rearrangement joins TRBV9 to TRBJ2-3; TRBD1 aligns across 9 bases. There are 15 residues in the CDR3. The V segment lost 3 bases and the J segment 4 bases; nucleotides outside the gene matches: 6. Germline CDR1 and CDR2: SGDLS and YYNGEE. This CDR3 reads CASSATGGSPDTQYF. CDR3 nucleotide sequence: TGTGCCAGCAGCGCTACAGGGGGCAGCCCAGATACGCAGTATTTT.

This chain links TRBV6-1 with TRBJ2-5, with 8 bases lining up with TRBD2. The CDR3 loop spans 15 amino acids. The ends lost 4 bases at V and 3 bases at J; junction bases unmatched: 7. CDR1 and CDR2 from the germline V gene are MNHNS and SASEGT. The CDR3 here is CASSASLAGKETQYF. The CDR3 DNA follows: TGTGCCAGCAGTGCCAGCTTAGCGGGGAAAGAGACCCAGTACTTC.

There are a few counts of this clone. CDR3 coding DNA: TGTGCCAGTAGTATCAACCAGATCTCCTACAATGAGCAGTTCTTC. It is translated as CASSINQISYNEQFF. The V and J genes are TRBV19 and TRBJ2-1; D gene uncertain. This CDR3 has 15 residues. V dropped 3 bases and J dropped 0 bases, with 9 bases sitting between them. Germline assignment: CDR1 LNHDA and CDR2 SQIVND (reference sequence).

This clone was recorded a few times. The chain recombines TRBV11-2 with TRBJ2-3, with a tentative D call TRBD1 (5 bases). The CDR3 runs 14 residues. V dropped 5 bases and J dropped 6 bases, with 15 bases sitting between them. Germline V gives CDR1 SGHAT, CDR2 FQNNGV. This chain's CDR3 is CASSLSAGWDTQYF. CDR3 DNA sequence: TGTGCCAGCAGCCTCTCCGCAGGGTGGGATACGCAGTATTTT.

A few counts support this clone. This chain connects TRBV18 to TRBJ1-4, with D possibly being TRBD1 (5 bases). This CDR3 contains 14 residues. Per germline, CDR1 KGHSH and CDR2 LQKENI. Trimming took off 2 bases at V and 7 bases at J, with 11 bases between the two ends. CDR3 sequence: CASSPAGAREKLFF. The CDR3 DNA sequence: TGTGCCAGCTCACCAGCCGGGGCTCGTGAAAAACTGTTTTTT.

This clone was seen a few times. Since a much larger clone is just one base distant, this may be a read error. CDR3 residues: CASSPGGSNEKLFF. CDR3 nucleotides: TGTGCCAGCAGCCCGGGGGGGTCTAATGAAAAACTGTTTTTT. This chain uses TRBV4-2 with TRBJ1-4; a weak D match, TRBD1 (5 bases). CDR3 length: 14 residues. V was clipped by 4 bases and J by 3 bases, with 9 bases between them. Germline V CDR1 and CDR2: LGHNA, YNFKEQ.

Only a few counts were recorded for this clone. The chain is built from TRBV28 and TRBJ2-5; either TRBD1 or TRBD2 may fit D (5 bases each). The CDR3 contains 14 residues. V was cut by 6 bases and J by 5 bases, with 16 bases left in between. Germline V gene data show CDR1 as MDHEN and CDR2 as SYDVKM. The CDR3 nucleotides are TGTGCCAGCAGGGGACGGTGGACTGTGGAGACCCAGTACTTC. As protein: CASRGRWTVETQYF.

This rearrangement joins TRBV5-6 to TRBJ2-5, with 9 positions matching TRBD1. This CDR3 has 13 residues. The V gene's germline CDR1 is SGHDT and CDR2 YYEEEE. Trimming took 0 bases from V and 12 from J; bases not matched to a gene: 6. CDR3 nucleotide sequence: TGTGCCAGCAGCTTGGTGTCGGGGACAGGGAAGTACTTC. Residues: CASSLVSGTGKYF.